This paragraph reports one T cell receptor (beta chain). Antigen specificity is unknown. The data stem from a study of T cell responses to AZD1222 COVID-19 vaccine. Study findings and constraints: Seropositivity was recorded at baseline in only a handful of AZD1222 recipients. Unmutated variant regions are reportedly the target of nearly half of TCRs that are spike-specific. Receipt of two AZD1222 doses was followed by a rise in Spike-specific TCR breadth and depth.

The CDR3 spans 14 residues. Trimming removed 4 bases from V and 6 bases from J; junction bases left unmatched: 5. The germline gives CDR1 SEHNR, CDR2 FQNEAQ (reference sequence). Clones were read by immunoSEQ multiplex PCR, and TCRdb kept only the in-frame ones, dropping some. The top ten hold around 5.2% of the sample, which has some 150,000 clones, approximately 89% seen once. This clonotype originated in an adult in good health. The sequences come from peripheral blood, collected on day 0 of AZD1222 vaccination. The gene calls are TRBV7-9 and TRBJ1-4, with 7 bases matching TRBD1. CDR3 sequence: CASSWGGGDEKLFF. The CDR3 nucleotides read TGTGCCAGCAGCTGGGGAGGGGGCGATGAAAAACTGTTTTTT.